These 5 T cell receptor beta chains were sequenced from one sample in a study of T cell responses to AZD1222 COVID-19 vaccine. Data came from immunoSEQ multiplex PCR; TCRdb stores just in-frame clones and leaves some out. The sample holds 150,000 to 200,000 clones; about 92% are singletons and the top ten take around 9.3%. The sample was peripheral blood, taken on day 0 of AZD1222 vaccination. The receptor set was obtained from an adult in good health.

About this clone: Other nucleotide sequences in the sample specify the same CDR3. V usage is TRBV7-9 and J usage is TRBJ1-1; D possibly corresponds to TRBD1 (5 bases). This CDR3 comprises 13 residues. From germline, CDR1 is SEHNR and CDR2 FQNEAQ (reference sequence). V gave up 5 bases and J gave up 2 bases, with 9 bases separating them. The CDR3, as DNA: TGTGCCAGCAGCCCTCAGGGAAACACTGAAGCTTTCTTT. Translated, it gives CASSPQGNTEAFF.

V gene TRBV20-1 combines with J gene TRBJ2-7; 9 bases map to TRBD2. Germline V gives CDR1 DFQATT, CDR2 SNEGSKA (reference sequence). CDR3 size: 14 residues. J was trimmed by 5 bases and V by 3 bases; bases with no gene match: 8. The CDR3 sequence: CSASLLAGADEQYF. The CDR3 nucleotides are TGCAGTGCTAGTCTGTTAGCGGGAGCGGACGAGCAGTACTTC.

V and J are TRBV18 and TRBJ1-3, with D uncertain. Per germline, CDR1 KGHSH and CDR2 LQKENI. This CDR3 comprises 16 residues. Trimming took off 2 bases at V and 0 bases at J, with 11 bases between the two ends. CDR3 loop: CASSPSTVLSGNTIYF. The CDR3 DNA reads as TGTGCCAGCTCACCATCGACCGTACTCTCTGGAAACACCATATATTTT.

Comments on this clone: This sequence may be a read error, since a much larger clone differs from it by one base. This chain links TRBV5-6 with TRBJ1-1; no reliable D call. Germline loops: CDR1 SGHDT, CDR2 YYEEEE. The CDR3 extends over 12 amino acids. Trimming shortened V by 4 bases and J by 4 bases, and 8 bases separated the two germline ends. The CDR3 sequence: CASSRVGTEAFF. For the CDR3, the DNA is TGTGCCAGCAGCCGGGTGGGCACTGAAGCTTTCTTT.

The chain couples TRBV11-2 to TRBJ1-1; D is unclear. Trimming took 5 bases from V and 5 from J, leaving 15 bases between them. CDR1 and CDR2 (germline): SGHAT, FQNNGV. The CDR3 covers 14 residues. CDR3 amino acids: CASSQDGPRTEAFF. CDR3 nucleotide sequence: TGTGCCAGCAGCCAGGACGGCCCTAGGACTGAAGCTTTCTTT.